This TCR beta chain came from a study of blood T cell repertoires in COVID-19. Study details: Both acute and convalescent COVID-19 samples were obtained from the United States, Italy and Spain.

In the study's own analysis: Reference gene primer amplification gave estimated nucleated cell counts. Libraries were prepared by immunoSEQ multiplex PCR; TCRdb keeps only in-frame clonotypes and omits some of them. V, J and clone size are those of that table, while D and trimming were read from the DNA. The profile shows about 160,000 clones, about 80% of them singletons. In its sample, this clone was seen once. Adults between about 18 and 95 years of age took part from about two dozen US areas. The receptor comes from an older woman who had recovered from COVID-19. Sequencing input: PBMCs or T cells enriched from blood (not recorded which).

In DNA, the CDR3 is TGTGCCACCAGTGCTCTTCCAGGGACAGGGTCCGGCAATGAGCAGTTCTTC. Translation: CATSALPGTGSGNEQFF. The chain uses TRBV24-1 and TRBJ2-1, with 9 bases identical to TRBD1. Germline V gene lookup returns CDR1 KGHDR and CDR2 SFDVKD. CDR3 length equals 17 residues. With 5 bases clipped from V and 6 bases from J, the junction kept 13 bases outside the gene matches.